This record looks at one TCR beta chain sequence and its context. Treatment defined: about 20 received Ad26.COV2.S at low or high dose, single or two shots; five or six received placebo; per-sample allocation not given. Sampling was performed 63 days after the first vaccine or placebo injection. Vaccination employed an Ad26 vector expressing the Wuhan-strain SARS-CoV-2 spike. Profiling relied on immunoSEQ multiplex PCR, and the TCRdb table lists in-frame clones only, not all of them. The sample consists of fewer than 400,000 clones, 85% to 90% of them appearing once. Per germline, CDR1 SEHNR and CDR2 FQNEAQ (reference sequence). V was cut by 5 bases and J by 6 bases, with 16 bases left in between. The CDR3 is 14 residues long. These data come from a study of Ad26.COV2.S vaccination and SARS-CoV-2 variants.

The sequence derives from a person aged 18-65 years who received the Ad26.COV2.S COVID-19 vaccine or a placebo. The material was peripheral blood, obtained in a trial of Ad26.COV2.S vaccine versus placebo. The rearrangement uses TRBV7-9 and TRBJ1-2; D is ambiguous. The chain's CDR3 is CASSPAFLLDGYTF. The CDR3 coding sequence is TGTGCCAGCAGCCCCGCCTTTCTGTTAGATGGCTACACCTTC.